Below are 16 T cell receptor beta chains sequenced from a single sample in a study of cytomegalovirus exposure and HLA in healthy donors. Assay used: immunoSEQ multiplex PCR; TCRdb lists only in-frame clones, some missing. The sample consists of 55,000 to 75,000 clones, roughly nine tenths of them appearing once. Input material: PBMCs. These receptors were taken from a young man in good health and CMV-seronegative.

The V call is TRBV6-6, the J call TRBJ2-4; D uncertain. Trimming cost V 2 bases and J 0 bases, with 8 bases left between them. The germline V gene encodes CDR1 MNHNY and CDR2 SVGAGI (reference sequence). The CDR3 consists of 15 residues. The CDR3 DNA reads TGTGCCAGCAGTTACACGGGTGAAGCCAAAAACATTCAGTACTTC. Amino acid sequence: CASSYTGEAKNIQYF.

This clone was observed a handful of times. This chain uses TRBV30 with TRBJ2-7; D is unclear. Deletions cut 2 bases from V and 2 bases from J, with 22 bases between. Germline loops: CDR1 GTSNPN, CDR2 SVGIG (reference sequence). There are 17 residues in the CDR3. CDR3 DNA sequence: TGTGCCTGGAGTCCCTTCGCCCTGACACCGCTTACCTACGAGCAGTACTTC. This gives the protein CAWSPFALTPLTYEQYF.

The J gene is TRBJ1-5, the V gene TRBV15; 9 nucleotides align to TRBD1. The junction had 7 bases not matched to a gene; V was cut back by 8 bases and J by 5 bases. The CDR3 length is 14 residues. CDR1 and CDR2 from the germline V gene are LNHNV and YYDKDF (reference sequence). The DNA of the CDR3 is TGTGCCACCGGCCCCGACAGGGGGGATCAGCCCCAGCATTTT. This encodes CATGPDRGDQPQHF. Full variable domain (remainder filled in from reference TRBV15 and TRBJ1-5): DAMVIQNPRYQVTQFGKPVTLSCSQTLNHNVMYWYQQKSSQAPKLLFHYYDKDFNNEADTPDNFQSRRPNTSFCFLDIRSPGLGDTAMYLCATGPDRGDQPQHFGDGTRLSIL.

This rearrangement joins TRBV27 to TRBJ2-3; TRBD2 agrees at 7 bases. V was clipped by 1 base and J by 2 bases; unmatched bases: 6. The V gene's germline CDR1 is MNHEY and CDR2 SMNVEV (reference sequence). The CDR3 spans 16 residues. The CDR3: CASSLYGRANTDTQYF. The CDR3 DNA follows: TGTGCCAGCAGTTTATATGGGAGGGCTAACACAGATACGCAGTATTTT.

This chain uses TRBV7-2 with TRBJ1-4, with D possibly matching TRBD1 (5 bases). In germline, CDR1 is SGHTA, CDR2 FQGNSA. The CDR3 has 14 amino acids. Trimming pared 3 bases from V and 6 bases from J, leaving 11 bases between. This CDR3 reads CASSFSGTYEKLFF. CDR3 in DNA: TGTGCCAGCAGCTTCTCGGGGACTTATGAAAAACTGTTTTTT.

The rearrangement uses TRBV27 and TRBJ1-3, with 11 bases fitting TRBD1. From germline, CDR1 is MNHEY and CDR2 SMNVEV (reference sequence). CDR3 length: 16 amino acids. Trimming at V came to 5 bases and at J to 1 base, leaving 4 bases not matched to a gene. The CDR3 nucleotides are TGTGCCAGCAGTCCAGGGACAGGGGGATCTGGAAACACCATATATTTT. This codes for CASSPGTGGSGNTIYF.

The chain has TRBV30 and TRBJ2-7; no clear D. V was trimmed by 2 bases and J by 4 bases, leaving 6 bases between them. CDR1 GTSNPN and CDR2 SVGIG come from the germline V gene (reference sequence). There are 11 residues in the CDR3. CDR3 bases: TGTGCCTGGAGTCAAGCTTACGAGCAGTACTTC. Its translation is CAWSQAYEQYF.

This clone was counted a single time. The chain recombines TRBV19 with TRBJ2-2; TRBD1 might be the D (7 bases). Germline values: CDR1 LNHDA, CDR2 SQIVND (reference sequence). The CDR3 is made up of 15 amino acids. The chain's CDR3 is CAAGGRGTNTGELFF. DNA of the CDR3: TGTGCAGCAGGGGGTCGGGGGACGAACACCGGGGAGCTGTTTTTT.

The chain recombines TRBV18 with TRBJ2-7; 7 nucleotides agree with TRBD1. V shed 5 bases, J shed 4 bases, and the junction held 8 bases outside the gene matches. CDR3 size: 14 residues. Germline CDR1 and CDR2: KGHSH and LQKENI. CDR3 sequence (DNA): TGTGCCAGCTCATCGAGACAGGGATGGTACGAGCAGTACTTC. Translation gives CASSSRQGWYEQYF.

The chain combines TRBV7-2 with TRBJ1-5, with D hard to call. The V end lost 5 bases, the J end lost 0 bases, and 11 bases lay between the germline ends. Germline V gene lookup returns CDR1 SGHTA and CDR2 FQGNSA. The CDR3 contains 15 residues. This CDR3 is CASSPNGNSNQPQHF. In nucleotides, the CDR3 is TGTGCCAGCAGCCCGAACGGGAATAGCAATCAGCCCCAGCATTTT.

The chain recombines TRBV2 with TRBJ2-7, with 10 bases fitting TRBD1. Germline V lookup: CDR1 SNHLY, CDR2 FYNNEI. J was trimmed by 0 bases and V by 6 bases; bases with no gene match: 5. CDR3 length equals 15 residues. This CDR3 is CASRGDRGSSYEQYF. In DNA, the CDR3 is TGTGCCAGCAGGGGGGACAGGGGCAGCTCCTACGAGCAGTACTTC.

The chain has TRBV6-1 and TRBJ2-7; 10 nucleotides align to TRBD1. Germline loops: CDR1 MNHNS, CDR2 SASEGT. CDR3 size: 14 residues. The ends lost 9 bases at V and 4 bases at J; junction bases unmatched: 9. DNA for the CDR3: TGTGCCAGTTTACCGGGACAGGGGTCTTACGAGCAGTACTTC. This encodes CASLPGQGSYEQYF.

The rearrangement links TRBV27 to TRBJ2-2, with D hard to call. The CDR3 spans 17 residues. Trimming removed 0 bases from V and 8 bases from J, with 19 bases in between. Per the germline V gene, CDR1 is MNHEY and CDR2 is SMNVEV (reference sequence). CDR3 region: CASSLSSFFNGVGELFF. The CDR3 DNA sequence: TGTGCCAGCAGTTTATCTAGCTTTTTTAACGGTGTAGGGGAGCTGTTTTTT.

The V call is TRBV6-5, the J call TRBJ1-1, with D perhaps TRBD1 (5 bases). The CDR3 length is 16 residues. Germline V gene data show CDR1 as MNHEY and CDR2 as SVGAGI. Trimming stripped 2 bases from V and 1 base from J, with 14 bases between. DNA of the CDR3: TGTGCCAGCAGTTACGGGGGGATCCGGGGGAACACTGAAGCTTTCTTT. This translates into CASSYGGIRGNTEAFF.

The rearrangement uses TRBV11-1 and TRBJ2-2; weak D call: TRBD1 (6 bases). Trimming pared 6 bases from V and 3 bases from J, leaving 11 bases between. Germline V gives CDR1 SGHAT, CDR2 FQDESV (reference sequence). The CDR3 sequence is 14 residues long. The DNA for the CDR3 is TGTGCCAGCAGTTCCGGGACATACACCGGGGAGCTGTTTTTT. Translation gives CASSSGTYTGELFF.

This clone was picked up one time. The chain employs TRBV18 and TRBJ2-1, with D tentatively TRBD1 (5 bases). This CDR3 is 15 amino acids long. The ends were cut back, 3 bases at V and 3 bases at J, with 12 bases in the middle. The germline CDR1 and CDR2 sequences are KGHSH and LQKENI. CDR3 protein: CASSPRTTIYNEQFF. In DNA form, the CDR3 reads TGTGCCAGCTCACCCCGGACAACCATCTACAATGAGCAGTTCTTC.